The present entry profiles one TCR beta chain with its context. Its antigen is not known. This sample is drawn from a study of shared clonotypes between healthy human individuals. Study information: Each donor had three CD4 naive, three CD4 memory, two CD8 naive and one CD8 memory plate.

Every contributor of samples was a Caucasian grown-up residing in Nashville, Tennessee. Points from the study as a whole: Clonotype sharing across several donors was observed for around 4.8% of naive CD4 clonotypes. Generally, naive subsets came out with larger estimated richness than memory subsets.

V dropped 6 bases and J dropped 4 bases, with 10 bases sitting between them. Germline values: CDR1 MNHEY, CDR2 SMNVEV (reference sequence). The CDR3 loop spans 13 amino acids. Repertoires were generated with immunoSEQ multiplex PCR, while TCRdb's copy carries only in-frame clones and drops some. The table shows 2,500,000 or so clones, with roughly 90% occurring only once. V and J are TRBV27 and TRBJ1-5; D remains ambiguous. The material sequenced was naive CD4+ T cells from PBMCs. Noted subset: CD45RA+ positively selected. This sequence originates from a man between 18 and 29 years old in good health. Some clones in this sample may be carry-over from other donors' samples. The CDR3 DNA follows: TGTGCCAGCAGCCGCGTTCCGAATCAGCCCCAGCATTTT. This gives the protein CASSRVPNQPQHF.